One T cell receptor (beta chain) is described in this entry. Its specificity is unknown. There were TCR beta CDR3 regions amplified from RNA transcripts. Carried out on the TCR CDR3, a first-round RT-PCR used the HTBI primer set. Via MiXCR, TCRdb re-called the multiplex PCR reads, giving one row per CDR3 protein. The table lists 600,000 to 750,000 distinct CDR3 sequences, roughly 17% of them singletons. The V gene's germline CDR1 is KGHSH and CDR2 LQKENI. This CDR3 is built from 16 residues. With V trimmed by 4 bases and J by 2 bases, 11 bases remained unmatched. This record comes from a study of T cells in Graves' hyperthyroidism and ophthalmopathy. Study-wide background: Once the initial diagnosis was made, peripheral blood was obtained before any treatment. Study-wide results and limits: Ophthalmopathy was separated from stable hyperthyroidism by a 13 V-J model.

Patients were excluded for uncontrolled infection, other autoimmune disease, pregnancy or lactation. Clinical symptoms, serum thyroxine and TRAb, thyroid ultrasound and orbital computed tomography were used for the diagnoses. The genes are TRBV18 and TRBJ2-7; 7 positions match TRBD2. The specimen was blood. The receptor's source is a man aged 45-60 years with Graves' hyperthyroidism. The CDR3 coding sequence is TGTGCCAGCTCACGCCGGGTTGGCGGGAGTACCTACGAGCAGTACTTC. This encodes CASSRRVGGSTYEQYF. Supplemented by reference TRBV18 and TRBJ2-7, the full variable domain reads NAGVMQNPRHLVRRRGQEARLRCSPMKGHSHVYWYRQLPEEGLKFMVYLQKENIIDESGMPKERFSAEFPKEGPSILRIQQVVRGDSAAYFCASSRRVGGSTYEQYFGPGTRLTVT.